This is a list of T cell receptor beta chains from one sample in a study of CD8 T cells in Susac syndrome. TCRdb re-called the immunoSEQ multiplex PCR reads through MiXCR, storing one row per CDR3 protein. The table lists a few hundred thousand distinct CDR3 sequences, around 95% of them singletons. Sequencing used CD4+ T cells from PBMCs. The receptors come from a human donor with multiple sclerosis. CDR3s include the opening cysteine and the closing phenylalanine or tryptophan. Fields, in order: J gene, V gene, CDR3 protein.

>TRBJ2-1|TRBV27
CASSFLGSDEQFF
>TRBJ1-5|TRBV20-1
CSAPGRDSNQPQHF
>TRBJ2-3|TRBV5-6
CASSTGPGTTDTQYF
>TRBJ1-1|TRBV3-1
CASSPLAGAAEAFF
>TRBJ2-3|TRBV6-1
CASSPHRAALLPDTQYF
>TRBJ1-1|TRBV30
CAWGGYTEAFF
>TRBJ2-3|TRBV6-5
CASSYSMGTDTQYF
>TRBJ2-1|TRBV19
CASSIARGLQGNEQFF
>TRBJ1-2|TRBV9
CASSRGGFGYTF
>TRBJ1-1|TRBV7-9
CASSTEGNTEAFF
>TRBJ2-7|TRBV20-1
CSAGLAGGIYEQYF
>TRBJ1-5|TRBV12-3/TRBV12-4
CASRTDRDRRGSNQPQHF
>TRBJ2-5|TRBV5-6
CASSRRILETQYF
>TRBJ2-3|TRBV2
CASRWEAVADTQYF
>TRBJ2-5|TRBV30
CAWSDRFGETQYF
>TRBJ2-7|TRBV6-2/TRBV6-3
CASSYPLLGGEQYF
>TRBJ2-1|TRBV29-1
CSLLTGDSEQFF
>TRBJ2-7|TRBV27
CASSRLSGGYEQYF
>TRBJ2-1|TRBV25-1
CASSESDGGSYNEQFF
>TRBJ2-5|TRBV23-1
CASSQWETGISTQYF
>TRBJ2-7|TRBV27
CASSLEGGWGTYEQYF
>TRBJ1-1|TRBV29-1
CSVLDGGNTEAFF
>TRBJ1-1|TRBV7-8
CASSRVSTEAFF
>TRBJ1-1|TRBV7-9
CASSLWGETEAFF
>TRBJ2-5|TRBV3-1
CASSQGRGQETQYF
>TRBJ2-1|TRBV18
CASSPWQGPYNEQFF
>TRBJ2-3|TRBV9
CASSVVGGTDTQYF
>TRBJ2-3|TRBV6-1
CASSDLSRLPQYF
>TRBJ2-5|TRBV7-9
CASSFLDRQETQYF
>TRBJ2-3|TRBV29-1
CSASLGGKDTQYF
>TRBJ1-5|TRBV3-1
CASSPTGNSNQPQHF
>TRBJ2-4|TRBV20-1
CSASGRAGVAANIQYF
>TRBJ2-5|TRBV7-8
CASSLRGGNSETQYF
>TRBJ2-1|TRBV9
CASSVFAGGLYEQFF
>TRBJ2-1|TRBV2
CASSDEVREQFF
>TRBJ2-6|TRBV25-1
CASSKIGSHRVNVLTF
>TRBJ1-5|TRBV6-1
CASNYEISLSNQPQHF
>TRBJ2-1|TRBV30
CAWSGVGTFGNEQFF
>TRBJ2-2|TRBV5-1
CASSLDNTGELFF
>TRBJ2-1|TRBV10-3
CAISGASGGPNEQFF
>TRBJ2-4|TRBV3-1
CASSQDRLGGADIQYF